The 5 T cell receptor beta chains in this list originate from one sample, sequenced in a study of early T cells in non-severe SARS-CoV-2 infection. TCRdb re-derived calls from the 5' RACE reads in MiXCR, one entry per CDR3 protein. The sample has about 42,000 distinct CDR3 sequences, roughly 7.1% seen once; the top ten hold roughly 4.7%. Material for sequencing was whole blood. These receptors were obtained from an adult who was a healthcare worker with PCR-confirmed SARS-CoV-2 infection or an uninfected control (not recorded which).

This clonotype was detected only a few times. The chain carries TRBV11-2 and TRBJ2-7; 10 bases agree with TRBD2. Germline assignment: CDR1 SGHAT and CDR2 FQNNGV. V was clipped by 2 bases and J by 2 bases; unmatched bases: 3. The CDR3 is 15 amino acids. As DNA, the CDR3 is TGTGCCAGCAGCTTATTCAGCGGGGGGGCCTACGAGCAGTACTTC. This codes for CASSLFSGGAYEQYF.

This chain links TRBV18 with TRBJ2-1; no clear D. The V gene lost 3 bases and the J gene lost 9 bases, with 15 bases spanning the gap. CDR1 is KGHSH and CDR2 is LQKENI in the germline V gene. The CDR3 consists of 14 residues. The CDR3 sequence is CASSPSLVLGEQFF. The DNA for the CDR3 is TGTGCCAGCTCACCCTCCCTAGTTTTGGGTGAGCAGTTCTTC.

The CDR3 here is CASNPSGGSYNEQFF. Here the CDR3 DNA reads TGCGCCAGCAATCCTAGCGGGGGTTCCTACAATGAGCAGTTCTTC. This sequence joins TRBV5-1 and TRBJ2-1; TRBD2 matches at 10 bases. The CDR3 has 15 amino acids. Germline CDR1 SGHRS, CDR2 YFSETQ. Trimming cost V 6 bases and J 1 base; bases outside gene matches: 4.

The sample holds many counts of this clonotype. The DNA for the CDR3 is TGCGCCAGCAGTAGACTAGCGGGGGGGCAAGAGACCCAGTACTTC. The encoded protein is CASSRLAGGQETQYF. The chain has TRBV4-3 and TRBJ2-5, with 14 bases fitting TRBD2. Germline trimming cut 6 bases from V and 2 bases from J; bases unmatched to any gene: 2. The V gene's germline CDR1 is LGHNA and CDR2 YSLEER. This CDR3 spans 15 amino acids.

The rearrangement joins TRBV12-3 or TRBV12-4 to TRBJ2-7; 8 bases are a match to TRBD1. The CDR3 extends over 14 amino acids. J was trimmed by 3 bases and V by 4 bases; bases with no gene match: 5. CDR3 in DNA: TGTGCCAGCAGTTCTCGGGACAGGAACTACGAGCAGTACTTC. This codes for CASSSRDRNYEQYF.